Listed below are T cell receptor beta chains from one sample, sequenced in a study of blood T cells in healthy people across ages. MiXCR, applied by TCRdb to the 5' RACE reads, yields one record per CDR3 protein. The table has approximately 1.5 million distinct CDR3 sequences, approximately 43% seen once; the top ten hold about 4.1%. Sequencing was performed on blood. The receptors shown here come from a woman aged 18-29 years in good health. The CDR3 runs from the conserved cysteine through the conserved F or W. Fields, in order: clone size, J gene, V gene, D gene, CDR3 protein, CDR3 DNA. D genes are given only for firm matches. The listing skips clone size in some rows; elsewhere it reads once, few, many or a size class.

few	TRBJ2-1	TRBV20-1	TRBD2	CSARTSGRYEQFF	TGCAGTGCTAGGACTAGCGGGAGGTATGAGCAGTTCTTC
few	TRBJ2-3	TRBV7-9	TRBD2	CASSTAGGLTDTQYF	TGTGCCAGCAGCACAGCGGGGGGCCTGACAGATACGCAGTATTTT
few	TRBJ2-3	TRBV5-1	-	CASSPWGRQVGDTQYF	TGCGCCAGCAGCCCATGGGGGAGACAGGTGGGAGATACGCAGTATTTT
-	TRBJ1-2	TRBV12-3/TRBV12-4	-	CASSFRERGYGYTF	TGTGCCAGCAGTTTCAGGGAGAGGGGCTATGGCTACACCTTC
few	TRBJ1-6	TRBV20-1	-	CSARGDSPLHF	TGCAGTGCCAGAGGTGATTCACCCCTCCACTTT
once	TRBJ1-1	TRBV11-1	TRBD1	CASSPGQGPTEAFF	TGTGCCAGCAGCCCCGGACAGGGGCCAACTGAAGCTTTCTTT
few	TRBJ2-7	TRBV27	-	CASSISNDYEQYF	TGTGCCAGCAGTATAAGCAATGACTACGAGCAGTACTTC
-	TRBJ1-1	TRBV4-1	-	CASRERRGPPEAFF	TGCGCCAGCAGAGAACGACGGGGGCCGCCCGAAGCTTTCTTT
few	TRBJ1-5	TRBV20-1	-	CSARVTGQWDQPQHF	TGCAGTGCTAGAGTAACAGGGCAGTGGGATCAGCCCCAGCATTTT
few	TRBJ2-1	TRBV11-1	TRBD2	CASTLAGGVYNEQFF	TGTGCCAGCACACTAGCGGGAGGGGTATACAATGAGCAGTTCTTC
-	TRBJ2-1	TRBV7-3	TRBD1	CASSFRGNTYNEQFF	TGTGCCAGCAGCTTCAGGGGGAACACCTACAATGAGCAGTTCTTC
-	TRBJ2-7	TRBV6-2/TRBV6-3	TRBD1	CASSWDRLYEQYF	TGTGCCAGCAGCTGGGACAGGTTGTACGAGCAGTACTTC
few	TRBJ1-1	TRBV6-5	-	CASSSSQANTEAFF	TGTGCCAGCAGTTCCTCCCAGGCGAACACTGAAGCTTTCTTT
-	TRBJ2-7	TRBV12-3/TRBV12-4	-	CACTLGDSYEQYF	TGTGCCTGCACCCTGGGAGATTCCTACGAGCAGTACTTC
-	TRBJ1-5	TRBV6-2/TRBV6-3	-	CASSYGASPQHF	TGTGCCAGCAGTTATGGGGCAAGCCCCCAGCATTTT
-	TRBJ2-7	TRBV7-8	-	CASSLALRDTAYEQYF	TGTGCCAGCAGCTTAGCCCTCCGGGACACAGCCTACGAGCAGTACTTC
-	TRBJ1-4	TRBV12-3/TRBV12-4	-	CASSLMAGDEKLFF	TGTGCCAGCAGTTTGATGGCAGGGGATGAAAAACTGTTTTTT
few	TRBJ2-7	TRBV13	TRBD2	CASSISGVRPYEQYF	TGTGCCAGCAGCATTAGCGGGGTTCGACCCTACGAGCAGTACTTC
-	TRBJ2-3	TRBV4-3	TRBD2	CASSLTVAGILNTQYF	TGCGCCAGCAGCCTTACAGTAGCGGGGATATTGAATACGCAGTATTTT
few	TRBJ2-1	TRBV3-1	TRBD2	CASSQTSGGAGQFF	TGTGCCAGCAGCCAAACTAGCGGGGGGGCCGGGCAGTTCTTC
few	TRBJ1-5	TRBV6-6	-	CASSYSPGEGNNQPQHF	TGTGCCAGCAGTTACTCCCCCGGTGAGGGGAACAATCAGCCCCAGCATTTT
-	TRBJ2-7	TRBV29-1	TRBD2	CSVVTSGGLYEQYF	TGCAGCGTAGTGACTAGCGGGGGGCTCTACGAGCAGTACTTC
-	TRBJ2-5	TRBV11-2	TRBD2	CASSPRGAGGSETQYF	TGTGCCAGCAGCCCCCGGGGAGCGGGAGGGTCGGAGACCCAGTACTTC
-	TRBJ2-7	TRBV20-1	-	CSADGGTPYNEQYF	TGCAGTGCTGACGGGGGGACACCCTACAATGAGCAGTACTTC
-	TRBJ1-5	TRBV15	-	CATSRDKGYSNQPQHF	TGTGCCACCAGCAGAGACAAGGGTTATAGCAATCAGCCCCAGCATTTT
few	TRBJ2-7	TRBV9	-	CASSPRPGEGVYEQYF	TGTGCCAGCAGCCCACGACCTGGGGAGGGGGTATACGAGCAGTACTTC
-	TRBJ2-1	TRBV5-1	TRBD1	CASWGTGASYNEQFF	TGCGCCAGCTGGGGGACAGGGGCTTCCTACAATGAGCAGTTCTTC
-	TRBJ2-1	TRBV7-9	-	CASRQDHAPEQFF	TGTGCCAGCAGACAAGACCACGCCCCAGAGCAGTTCTTC